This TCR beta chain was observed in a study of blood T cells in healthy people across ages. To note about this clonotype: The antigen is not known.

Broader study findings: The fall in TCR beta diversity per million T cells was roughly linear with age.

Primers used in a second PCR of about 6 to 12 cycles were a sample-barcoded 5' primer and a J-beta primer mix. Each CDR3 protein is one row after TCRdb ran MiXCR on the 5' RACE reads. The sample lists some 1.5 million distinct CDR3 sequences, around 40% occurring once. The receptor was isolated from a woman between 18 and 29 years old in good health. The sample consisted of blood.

The CDR3 nucleotides are TGTGCCAGCAGTTACCGGGCTGGTAATGAGCAGTTCTTC. Translation: CASSYRAGNEQFF. The chain recombines TRBV12-3 or TRBV12-4 with TRBJ2-1, with D hard to call. The CDR3 has 13 amino acids. V shed 4 bases and J shed 7 bases, with 11 bases lying between them.